What follows describes a single T cell receptor (beta chain). V was pared by 6 bases and J by 0 bases, with 11 bases between. The CDR3 is 14 amino acids. Germline assignment: CDR1 MNHNS and CDR2 SASEGT. Using immunoSEQ multiplex PCR, the repertoire was profiled, and TCRdb retains in-frame clones only, with some absent. This sample has tens of thousands of clones, with roughly 90% found just once. Specified time point: peripheral blood 6 weeks after treatment start. This entry belongs to a study of PD-L1 blockade in urothelial cancer. About the study: The median T cell count in blood samples was 110,000 to 150,000.

The sequence derives from a man aged 55 to 69 with urothelial cancer. Here the sequenced sample was PBMCs, taken around atezolizumab (anti-PD-L1) treatment. The chain couples TRBV6-1 to TRBJ1-2; D perhaps matches TRBD1 (6 bases). The CDR3 is CASRGAVSNYGYTF. The CDR3 coding sequence is TGTGCCAGCAGGGGGGCCGTTTCTAACTATGGCTACACCTTC.